Listed below are T cell receptor beta chains from one sample, sequenced in a study of technical replicates of blood from a handful of donors. The data were produced by immunoSEQ multiplex PCR, yet TCRdb's version contains in-frame clones alone and is incomplete. The data contain tens of thousands of clones, 95% to 97% of them singletons. The sample was T cells isolated from PBMCs. All receptors come from a human donor in good health. The CDR3 runs from the conserved cysteine through the conserved F or W. The order of the fields is V gene, D gene, clone size, J gene, CDR3 DNA, CDR3 protein. D genes are given only for firm matches. Some rows mark clone size as missing; the rest say once, few, many or name a class of expanded clone.

>TRBV19|-|-|TRBJ1-2
TGTGCCAGTAGACACCCCAGCGGGGTACCTTATGGCTACACCTTC
CASRHPSGVPYGYTF
>TRBV5-1|TRBD1|-|TRBJ2-7
TGCGCCAGCAGCCAGCCGGGACAGGTCCTCTACGAGCAGTACTTC
CASSQPGQVLYEQYF
>TRBV19|-|-|TRBJ2-5
TGTGCCAGTAGTAAACTAGGTTTCTCTTCCGGAGAGACCCAGTACTTC
CASSKLGFSSGETQYF
>TRBV6-6|-|-|TRBJ1-2
TGTGCCAGCACCAAAGGGGAAGGGGCCTATGGCTACACCTTC
CASTKGEGAYGYTF
>TRBV11-1|-|few|TRBJ2-4
TGTGCCAGCAGCCTTGTACAGGGCCGGGCCAAAAACATTCAGTACTTC
CASSLVQGRAKNIQYF
>TRBV9|TRBD2|-|TRBJ2-3
TGTGCCAGCAGCGTAGGTACTAGCGGGAGTAAACTAGATACGCAGTATTTT
CASSVGTSGSKLDTQYF
>TRBV28|-|-|TRBJ1-2
TGTGCCAGCAGTTTAGGCCGTAACTATGGCTACACCTTC
CASSLGRNYGYTF
>TRBV28|-|-|TRBJ1-2
TGTGCCAGCAGCTTCCCACCGGGGTCTAACTATGGCTACACCTTC
CASSFPPGSNYGYTF
>TRBV2|-|-|TRBJ2-7
TGTGCCAGCAGTGCCGGGTGGATAGGTGAGCAGTACTTC
CASSAGWIGEQYF
>TRBV25-1|TRBD1|-|TRBJ1-1
TGTGCCAGCAGTTCACCCGGGACAGGGAAAACTGAAGCTTTCTTT
CASSSPGTGKTEAFF
>TRBV21-1|-|-|TRBJ1-2
TGTGCCAGCAGCAAACCGGTCCATGGCTACACCTTC
CASSKPVHGYTF
>TRBV6-5|-|-|TRBJ1-3
TGTGCCAGCAGTTACGGGGCCGAAGGGAACACCATATATTTT
CASSYGAEGNTIYF
>TRBV7-2|TRBD1|-|TRBJ2-7
TGTGCCAGCAGCAGTCTACGGACAGGGTCCTACGAGCAGTACTTC
CASSSLRTGSYEQYF
>TRBV30|TRBD1|-|TRBJ1-4
TGTGCCTGGACCCCAATGGGACAGGGTCGCGAAAAACTGTTTTTT
CAWTPMGQGREKLFF
>TRBV5-1|TRBD2|-|TRBJ2-7
TGCGCCAGCAGCTTACTAGCGGGAGGGCCAGACGAGCAGTACTTC
CASSLLAGGPDEQYF
>TRBV28|TRBD2|-|TRBJ2-5
TGTGCCAGCAGTTTTGAAGGGGAGGGTGCACAAGAGACCCAGTACTTC
CASSFEGEGAQETQYF
>TRBV30|-|-|TRBJ1-1
TGTGCCTGGGGACAATCATTGAACACTGAAGCTTTCTTT
CAWGQSLNTEAFF
>TRBV28|TRBD2|-|TRBJ2-5
TGTGCCAGCAGTTTAACTAGCGGGAGTAAAGAGACCCAGTACTTC
CASSLTSGSKETQYF
>TRBV9|TRBD1|-|TRBJ1-3
TGTGCCAGCAGTGATATCAGGGGGTATGACACCATATATTTT
CASSDIRGYDTIYF
>TRBV19|TRBD1|-|TRBJ2-7
TGTGCCAGTCGATGGGACAGTAGGGCCTACGAGCAGTACTTC
CASRWDSRAYEQYF
>TRBV4-1|TRBD2|once|TRBJ2-7
TGCGCCAGCAGCCAAGCCAGACAGGCTAGCGGGAGGGCCTACGAGCAGTACTTC
CASSQARQASGRAYEQYF
>TRBV2|-|-|TRBJ2-3
TGTGCCAGCAGCAGACTAGAAATCGGCACAGATACGCAGTATTTT
CASSRLEIGTDTQYF
>TRBV4-3|TRBD1|-|TRBJ1-1
TGCGCCAGCAGCCCCGGGACAGGGACAACTAACACTGAAGCTTTCTTT
CASSPGTGTTNTEAFF
>TRBV7-8|-|-|TRBJ2-1
TGTGCCAGCAGCTTAGAGAGGCCCTACAATGAGCAGTTCTTC
CASSLERPYNEQFF
>TRBV4-3|TRBD1|-|TRBJ1-2
TGCGCCAGCAGCCAAAGAGGATTACAGGGGGCAAAAGGCTACACCTTC
CASSQRGLQGAKGYTF
>TRBV9|TRBD2|-|TRBJ2-7
TGTGCCAGCAGCGTGGGACTAGCGGGAGGGCCAGGCGAGCAGTACTTC
CASSVGLAGGPGEQYF
>TRBV13|TRBD2|-|TRBJ2-4
TGTGCCAGCAGCTCCGCTAGCGGAGGTAGGGCCAAAAACATTCAGTACTTC
CASSSASGGRAKNIQYF
>TRBV7-9|-|-|TRBJ1-5
TGTGCCAGCAGATGGGAGAATCAGCCCCAGCATTTT
CASRWENQPQHF
>TRBV2|-|-|TRBJ2-7
TGTGCCAGCAGACAGAACGAGCAGTACTTC
CASRQNEQYF
>TRBV15|TRBD1|-|TRBJ2-7
TGTGCCACCAGCAGGTCAGGGGGATGGGAGCAGTACTTC
CATSRSGGWEQYF
>TRBV5-1|TRBD1|-|TRBJ2-7
TGCGCCAGCAGCCTAACCGACAGGGGATTGCACGAGCAGTACTTC
CASSLTDRGLHEQYF
>TRBV30|-|-|TRBJ1-1
TGTGCCTGGAGCCAACCGGGGTCGGGAACCACTGAAGCTTTCTTT
CAWSQPGSGTTEAFF
>TRBV6-5|TRBD2|-|TRBJ2-1
TGTGCCAGCACCTCCGGGACTAGCGGGAGGAATGAGCAGTTCTTC
CASTSGTSGRNEQFF
>TRBV18|TRBD1|-|TRBJ1-4
TGTGCCAGCTCATGGGGCACAGGGGGTATCGCAACTAATGAAAAACTGTTTTTT
CASSWGTGGIATNEKLFF
>TRBV27|-|-|TRBJ2-7
TGTGCCAGCAGGCCAGGGGGGCCCTACGAGCAGTACTTC
CASRPGGPYEQYF
>TRBV5-4|-|-|TRBJ2-7
TGTGCCAGCAGCTTGGAGATCGGGTACGAGCAGTACTTC
CASSLEIGYEQYF
>TRBV18|TRBD2|-|TRBJ2-3
TGTGCCAGCTCACCATCGCGGGAGGGCCCCCCAGATACGCAGTATTTT
CASSPSREGPPDTQYF
>TRBV9|TRBD2|once|TRBJ2-7
TGTGCCAGCAGTTCTTCAGCGGGAGTTTCCTACGAGCAGTACTTC
CASSSSAGVSYEQYF
>TRBV2|-|-|TRBJ2-3
TGTGCCAGCAGTAAAGGAGGCACAGATACGCAGTATTTT
CASSKGGTDTQYF
>TRBV7-9|-|-|TRBJ1-5
TGTGCCAGCAGCTTAGACCTGGCGGGCTTGAATCAGCCCCAGCATTTT
CASSLDLAGLNQPQHF
>TRBV5-1|-|-|TRBJ2-1
TGCGCCAGCAGCTTGAAGGTGGAGGTTAGCTCCTACAATGAGCAGTTCTTC
CASSLKVEVSSYNEQFF
>TRBV10-1|-|-|TRBJ2-5
TGCGCCAGCAGTGATTTGCGGGACCAAGAGACCCAGTACTTC
CASSDLRDQETQYF
>TRBV2|-|-|TRBJ1-1
TGTGCCAGTTCATTTCACACTGAAGCTTTCTTT
CASSFHTEAFF
>TRBV7-3|-|once|TRBJ2-2
TGTGCCAGCAGCTTAAGTGCGCAGGGAATCCCCGGGGAGCTGTTTTTT
CASSLSAQGIPGELFF
>TRBV19|TRBD2|-|TRBJ2-1
TGTGCCAGTAGTATAGGGAGTAGCGGGACTTACAATGAGCAGTTCTTC
CASSIGSSGTYNEQFF
>TRBV5-4|TRBD1|-|TRBJ2-2
TGTGCCAGCAGCTTGTTCTCAGGGGGCTCCGGGGAGCTGTTTTTT
CASSLFSGGSGELFF
>TRBV5-1|TRBD1|-|TRBJ1-2
TGCGCCAGCAGCTCGGACCGGGACAGGGGGCGATTAAAGGGCTACACCTTC
CASSSDRDRGRLKGYTF
>TRBV7-6|-|-|TRBJ1-1
TGTGCCAGCAGCCTCAGCGCGGGGAACACTGAAGCTTTCTTT
CASSLSAGNTEAFF
>TRBV5-4|-|-|TRBJ2-3
TGTGCCAGCAGTTCGGGAGACCCAGATACGCAGTATTTT
CASSSGDPDTQYF
>TRBV25-1|-|-|TRBJ2-4
TGTGCCAGCACAAGCACAGGGTCGAACATTCAGTACTTC
CASTSTGSNIQYF
>TRBV6-5|-|-|TRBJ2-3
TGTGCCAGCAGTGAAGCTAGCACAGATACGCAGTATTTT
CASSEASTDTQYF
>TRBV6-1|TRBD1|-|TRBJ1-2
TGTGCCAGCAGTGACCCCAGGGGGCCTAACTATGGCTACACCTTC
CASSDPRGPNYGYTF
>TRBV1|-|-|TRBJ2-5
TGCACCAGCAGCCAAAGTGGGGGGGTGACAGCGGAAGGGGCAGAGACCCAGTACTTC
CTSSQSGGVTAEGAETQYF